This TCR beta chain was recorded in a study of shared clonotypes between healthy human individuals. Measured with immunoSEQ multiplex PCR; TCRdb has only the in-frame clones, and not every one. This sample has more than 2 million clones, with around 95% found just once. Germline CDR1 SQVTM, CDR2 ANQGSEA. The CDR3 sequence is 17 residues long. V was clipped by 2 bases and J by 2 bases, with 21 bases between them. The source material was naive CD4+ T cells sorted from blood. The subset denotes: CD45RA+ positively selected. The chain combines TRBV29-1 with TRBJ2-5; TRBD1 or TRBD2 may be the D gene (5 bases each). This clonotype was obtained from a man between 18 and 35 years old in good health. In nucleotides, the CDR3 is TGCAGCGTTGAACGTTATAAGGGGACGGGGAATCAAGAGACCCAGTACTTC. Translation gives CSVERYKGTGNQETQYF.